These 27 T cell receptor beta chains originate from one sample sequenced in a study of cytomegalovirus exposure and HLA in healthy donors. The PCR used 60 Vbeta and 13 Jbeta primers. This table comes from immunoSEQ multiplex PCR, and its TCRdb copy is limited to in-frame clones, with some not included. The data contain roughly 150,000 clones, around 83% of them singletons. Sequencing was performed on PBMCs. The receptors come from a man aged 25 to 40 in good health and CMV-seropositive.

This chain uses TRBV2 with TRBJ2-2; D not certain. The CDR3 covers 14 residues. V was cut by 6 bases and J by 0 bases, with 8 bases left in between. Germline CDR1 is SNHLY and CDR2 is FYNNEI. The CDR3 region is CASSPPANTGELFF. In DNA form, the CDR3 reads TGTGCCAGCAGCCCTCCAGCGAACACCGGGGAGCTGTTTTTT.

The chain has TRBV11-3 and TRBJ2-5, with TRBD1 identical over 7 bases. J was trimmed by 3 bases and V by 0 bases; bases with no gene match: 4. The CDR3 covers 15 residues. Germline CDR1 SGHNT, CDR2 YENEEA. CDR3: CASSLDTGAKETQYF. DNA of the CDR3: TGTGCCAGCAGCTTAGATACAGGGGCGAAAGAGACCCAGTACTTC.

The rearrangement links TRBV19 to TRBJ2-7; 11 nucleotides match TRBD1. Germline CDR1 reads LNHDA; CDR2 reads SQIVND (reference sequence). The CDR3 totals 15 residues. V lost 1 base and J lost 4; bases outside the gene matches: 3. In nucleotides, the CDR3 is TGTGCCAGTAGTATAGGGGGGACAGGGGGATACGAGCAGTACTTC. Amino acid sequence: CASSIGGTGGYEQYF.

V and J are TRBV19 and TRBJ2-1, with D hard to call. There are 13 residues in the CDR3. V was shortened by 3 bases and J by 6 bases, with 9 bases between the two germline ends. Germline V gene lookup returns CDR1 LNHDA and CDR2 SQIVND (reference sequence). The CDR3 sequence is CASSIIRSNEQFF. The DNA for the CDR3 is TGTGCCAGTAGTATTATTCGGTCCAATGAGCAGTTCTTC.

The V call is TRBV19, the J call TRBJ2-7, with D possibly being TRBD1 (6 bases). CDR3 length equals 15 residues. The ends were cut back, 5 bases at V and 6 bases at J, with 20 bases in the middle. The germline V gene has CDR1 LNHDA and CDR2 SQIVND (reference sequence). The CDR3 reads CASSLMGALRGEQYF. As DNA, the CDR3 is TGTGCCAGTAGTTTAATGGGGGCCCTCCGCGGCGAGCAGTACTTC.

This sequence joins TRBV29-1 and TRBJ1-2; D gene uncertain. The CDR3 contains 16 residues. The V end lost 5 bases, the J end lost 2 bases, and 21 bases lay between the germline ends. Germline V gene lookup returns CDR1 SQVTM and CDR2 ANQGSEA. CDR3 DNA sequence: TGCAGCGTTTCAGAGGAGGGCCGACTTAGGAACTATGGCTACACCTTC. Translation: CSVSEEGRLRNYGYTF. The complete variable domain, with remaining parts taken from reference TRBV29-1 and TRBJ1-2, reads SAVISQKPSRDICQRGTSLTIQCQVDSQVTMMFWYRQQPGQSLTLIATANQGSEATYESGFVIDKFPISRPNLTFSTLTVSNMSPEDSSIYLCSVSEEGRLRNYGYTFGSGTRLTVV.

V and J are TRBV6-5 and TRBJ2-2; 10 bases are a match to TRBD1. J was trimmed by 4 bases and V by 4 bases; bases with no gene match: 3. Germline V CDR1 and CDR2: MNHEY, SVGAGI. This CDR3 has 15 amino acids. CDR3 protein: CASSSDRGPTGELFF. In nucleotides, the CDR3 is TGTGCCAGCAGTTCTGACAGGGGGCCCACCGGGGAGCTGTTTTTT.

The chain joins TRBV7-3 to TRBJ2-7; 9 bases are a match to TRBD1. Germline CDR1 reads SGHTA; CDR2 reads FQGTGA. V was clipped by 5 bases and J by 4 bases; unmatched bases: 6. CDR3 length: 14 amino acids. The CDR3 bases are TGTGCCAGCAGCGGAAACGGGACAGGGTACGAGCAGTACGTC. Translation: CASSGNGTGYEQYV.

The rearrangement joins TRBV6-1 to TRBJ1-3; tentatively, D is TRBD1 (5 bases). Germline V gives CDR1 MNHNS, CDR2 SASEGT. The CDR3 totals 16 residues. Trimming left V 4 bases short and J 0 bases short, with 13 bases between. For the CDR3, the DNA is TGTGCCAGCAGTGCTCTGGGCAGGGCCTCTGGAAACACCATATATTTT. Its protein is CASSALGRASGNTIYF.

CDR3 region: CASWGQHGYTF. CDR3 coding DNA: TGTGCCAGTTGGGGCCAGCACGGCTACACCTTC. This rearrangement joins TRBV19 to TRBJ1-2; a weak D match, TRBD1 (5 bases). Trimming left V 8 bases short and J 8 bases short, with 12 bases between. CDR3 size: 11 residues. Germline lookup yields CDR1 LNHDA and CDR2 SQIVND (reference sequence).

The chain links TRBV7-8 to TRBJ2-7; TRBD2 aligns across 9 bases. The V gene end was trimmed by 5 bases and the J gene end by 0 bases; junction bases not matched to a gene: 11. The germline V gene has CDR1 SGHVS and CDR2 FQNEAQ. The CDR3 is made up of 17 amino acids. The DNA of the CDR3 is TGTGCCAGCAGCCTCTCCGAACTAGCGGGCAACTCCTACGAGCAGTACTTC. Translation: CASSLSELAGNSYEQYF.

CDR3 region: CASSDTGGSEQYF. CDR3 DNA: TGTGCCAGCAGTGACACAGGCGGAAGCGAGCAGTACTTC. The chain has TRBV2 and TRBJ2-7; D is perhaps TRBD1 (5 bases). The CDR3 totals 13 residues. The V gene's germline CDR1 is SNHLY and CDR2 FYNNEI. Trimming stripped 3 bases from V and 6 bases from J, with 12 bases between.

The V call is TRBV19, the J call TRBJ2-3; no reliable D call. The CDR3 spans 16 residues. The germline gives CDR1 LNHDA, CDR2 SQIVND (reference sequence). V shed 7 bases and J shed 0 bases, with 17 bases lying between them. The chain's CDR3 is CASTRRGASSTDTQYF. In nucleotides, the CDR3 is TGTGCCAGTACCCGGCGCGGCGCCTCTAGCACAGATACGCAGTATTTT.

The CDR3 DNA is TGTGCCAGCAGCAGGACAGGCTCTGGGGCCAACGTCCTGACTTTC. This sequence encodes CASSRTGSGANVLTF. The chain uses TRBV11-3 and TRBJ2-6; 7 positions agree with TRBD1. The CDR3 extends over 15 amino acids. The germline CDR1 and CDR2 sequences are SGHNT and YENEEA. With 5 bases clipped from V and 0 bases from J, the junction kept 1 base outside the gene matches.

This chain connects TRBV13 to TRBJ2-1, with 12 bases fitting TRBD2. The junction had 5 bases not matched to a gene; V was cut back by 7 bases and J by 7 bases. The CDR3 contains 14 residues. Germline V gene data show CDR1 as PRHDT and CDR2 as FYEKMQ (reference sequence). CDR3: CASIQGTSGNEQFF. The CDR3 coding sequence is TGTGCCAGCATCCAGGGGACTAGCGGGAATGAGCAGTTCTTC.

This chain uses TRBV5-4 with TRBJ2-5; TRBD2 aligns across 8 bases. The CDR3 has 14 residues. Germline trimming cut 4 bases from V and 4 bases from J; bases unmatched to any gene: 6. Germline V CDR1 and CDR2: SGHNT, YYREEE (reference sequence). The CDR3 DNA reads TGTGCCAGCAGCATCCTCGCGGGAGGAGAGACCCAGTACTTC. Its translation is CASSILAGGETQYF.

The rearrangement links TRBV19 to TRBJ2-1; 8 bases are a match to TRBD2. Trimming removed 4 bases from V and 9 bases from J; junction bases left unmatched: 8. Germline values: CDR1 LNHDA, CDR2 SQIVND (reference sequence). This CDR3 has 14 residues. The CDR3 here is CASSSTSGAGEQFF. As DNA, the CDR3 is TGTGCCAGTAGTAGCACTAGCGGAGCGGGTGAGCAGTTCTTC.

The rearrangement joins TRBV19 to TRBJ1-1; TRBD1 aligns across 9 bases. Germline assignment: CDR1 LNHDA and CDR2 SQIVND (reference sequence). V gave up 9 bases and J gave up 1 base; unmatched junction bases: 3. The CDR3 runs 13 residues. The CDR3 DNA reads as TGTGCCAGCGGACAGGGGACGAACACTGAAGCTTTCTTT. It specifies CASGQGTNTEAFF.

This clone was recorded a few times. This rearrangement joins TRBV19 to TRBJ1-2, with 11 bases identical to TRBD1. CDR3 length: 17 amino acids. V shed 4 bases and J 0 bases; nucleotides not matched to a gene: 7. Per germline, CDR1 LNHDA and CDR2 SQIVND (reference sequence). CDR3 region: CASSRLLGQGANYGYTF. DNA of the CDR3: TGTGCCAGTAGTAGGCTGCTGGGACAGGGGGCTAACTATGGCTACACCTTC.

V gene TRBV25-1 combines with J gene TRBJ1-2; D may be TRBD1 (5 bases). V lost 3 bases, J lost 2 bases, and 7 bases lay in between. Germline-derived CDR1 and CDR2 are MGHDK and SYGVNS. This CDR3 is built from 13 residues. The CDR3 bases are TGTGCCAGCAGTGACCCAGGGAACTATGGCTACACCTTC. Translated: CASSDPGNYGYTF.

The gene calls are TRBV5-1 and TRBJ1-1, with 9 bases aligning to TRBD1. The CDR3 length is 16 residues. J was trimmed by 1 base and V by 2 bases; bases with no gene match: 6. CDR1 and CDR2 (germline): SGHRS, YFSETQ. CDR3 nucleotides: TGCGCCAGCAGCTTTACAGGGGGCAGATCGAACACTGAAGCTTTCTTT. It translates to CASSFTGGRSNTEAFF.

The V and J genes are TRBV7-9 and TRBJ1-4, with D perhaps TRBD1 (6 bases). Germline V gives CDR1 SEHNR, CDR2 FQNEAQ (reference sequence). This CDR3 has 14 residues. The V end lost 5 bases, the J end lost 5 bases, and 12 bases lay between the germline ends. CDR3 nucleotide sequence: TGTGCCAGCAGCCTCAGGGGAGTCAATGAAAAACTGTTTTTT. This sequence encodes CASSLRGVNEKLFF.

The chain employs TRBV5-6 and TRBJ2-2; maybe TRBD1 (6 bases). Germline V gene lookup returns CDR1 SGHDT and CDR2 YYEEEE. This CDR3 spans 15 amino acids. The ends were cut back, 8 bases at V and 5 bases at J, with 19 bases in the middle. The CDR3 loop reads CASLEWGQVTGELFF. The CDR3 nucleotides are TGTGCCAGTCTAGAATGGGGGCAAGTTACCGGGGAGCTGTTTTTT.

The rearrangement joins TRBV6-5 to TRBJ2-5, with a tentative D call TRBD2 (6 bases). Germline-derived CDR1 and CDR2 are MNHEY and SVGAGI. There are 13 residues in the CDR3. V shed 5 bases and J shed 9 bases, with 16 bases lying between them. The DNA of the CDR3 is TGTGCCAGCAGTACGGACGCGGGGAGGTCCCAGTACTTC. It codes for CASSTDAGRSQYF.

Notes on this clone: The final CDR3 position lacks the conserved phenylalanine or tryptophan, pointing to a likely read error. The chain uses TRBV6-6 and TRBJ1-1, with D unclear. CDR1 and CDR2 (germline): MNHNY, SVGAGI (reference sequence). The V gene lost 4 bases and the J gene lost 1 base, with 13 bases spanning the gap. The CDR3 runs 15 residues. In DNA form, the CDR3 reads TGTGCCAGCAGTTTGACTGACTCTCCGAACACTGAAGCTTTCCTT. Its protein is CASSLTDSPNTEAFL.

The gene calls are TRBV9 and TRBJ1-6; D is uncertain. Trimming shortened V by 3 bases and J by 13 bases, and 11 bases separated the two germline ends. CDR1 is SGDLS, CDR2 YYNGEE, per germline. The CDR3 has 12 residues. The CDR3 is CASSAAGSPLHF. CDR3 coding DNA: TGTGCCAGCAGCGCAGCGGGGTCGCCCCTCCACTTT.

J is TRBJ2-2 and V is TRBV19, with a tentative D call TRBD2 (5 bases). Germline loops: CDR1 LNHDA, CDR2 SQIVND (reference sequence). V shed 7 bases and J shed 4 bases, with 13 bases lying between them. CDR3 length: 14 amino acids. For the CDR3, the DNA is TGTGCCAGTAATCCGGCGGGTCTCACCGGGGAGCTGTTTTTT. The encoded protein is CASNPAGLTGELFF.